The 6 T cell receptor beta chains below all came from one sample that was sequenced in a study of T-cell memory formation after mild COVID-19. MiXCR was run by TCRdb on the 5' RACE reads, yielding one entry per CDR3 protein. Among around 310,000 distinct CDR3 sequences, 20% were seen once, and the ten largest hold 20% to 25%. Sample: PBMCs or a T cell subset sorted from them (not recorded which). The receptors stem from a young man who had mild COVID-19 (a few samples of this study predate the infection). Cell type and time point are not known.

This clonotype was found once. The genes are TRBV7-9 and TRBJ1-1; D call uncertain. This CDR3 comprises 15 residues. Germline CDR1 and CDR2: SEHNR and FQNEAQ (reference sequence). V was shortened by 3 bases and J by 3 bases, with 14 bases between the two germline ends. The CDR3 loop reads CASSLSKVLDTEAFF. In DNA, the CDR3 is TGTGCCAGCAGCTTGAGCAAAGTCTTGGACACTGAAGCTTTCTTT.

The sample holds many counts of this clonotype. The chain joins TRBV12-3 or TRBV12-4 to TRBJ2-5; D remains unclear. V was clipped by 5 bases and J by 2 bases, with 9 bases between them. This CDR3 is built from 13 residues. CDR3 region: CASSSLGQETQYF. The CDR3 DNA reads TGTGCCAGCAGTAGTCTAGGACAAGAGACCCAGTACTTC.

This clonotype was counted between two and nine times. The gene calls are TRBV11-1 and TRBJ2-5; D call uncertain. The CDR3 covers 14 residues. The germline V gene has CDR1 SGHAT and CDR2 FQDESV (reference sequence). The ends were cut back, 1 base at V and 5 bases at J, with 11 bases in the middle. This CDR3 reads CASSLERSGETQYF. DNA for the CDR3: TGTGCCAGCAGCTTAGAGCGCTCCGGTGAGACCCAGTACTTC.

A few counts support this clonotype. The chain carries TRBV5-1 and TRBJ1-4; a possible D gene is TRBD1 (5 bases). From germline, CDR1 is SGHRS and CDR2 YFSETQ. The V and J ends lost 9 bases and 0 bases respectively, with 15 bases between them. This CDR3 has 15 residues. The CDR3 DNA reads TGCGCCACCACCCTGAGGGGTGCAACTAATGAAAAACTGTTTTTT. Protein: CATTLRGATNEKLFF.

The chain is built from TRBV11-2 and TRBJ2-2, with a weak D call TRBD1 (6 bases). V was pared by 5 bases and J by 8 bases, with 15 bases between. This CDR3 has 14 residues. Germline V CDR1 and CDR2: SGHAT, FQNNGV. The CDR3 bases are TGTGCCAGCAGCCCCTGGTCGACAGGAGGGGAGCTGTTTTTT. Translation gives CASSPWSTGGELFF. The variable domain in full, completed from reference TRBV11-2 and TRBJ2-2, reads EAGVAQSPRYKIIEKRQSVAFWCNPISGHATLYWYQQILGQGPKLLIQFQNNGVVDDSQLPKDRFSAERLKGVDSTLKIQPAKLEDSAVYLCASSPWSTGGELFFGEGSRLTVL.

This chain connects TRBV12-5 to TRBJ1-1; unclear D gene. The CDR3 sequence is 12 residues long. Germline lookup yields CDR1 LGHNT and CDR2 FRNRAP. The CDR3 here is CASLIGNTEAFF. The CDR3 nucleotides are TGTGCCTCCCTCATCGGGAACACTGAAGCTTTCTTT.